Each of the 10 T cell receptor beta chains below was sequenced from the same sample in a study of T-cell memory formation after mild COVID-19. One entry per CDR3 protein, called by TCRdb with MiXCR from the 5' RACE reads. Among 250,000 to 350,000 distinct CDR3 sequences listed, 15% to 20% were seen once. Sequencing was performed on PBMCs or a T cell subset sorted from them (not recorded which). These receptors were taken from a man aged 18 to 35 who had mild COVID-19 (a few samples of this study predate the infection). Cell type and time point are not known.

The chain recombines TRBV6-2 or TRBV6-3 with TRBJ2-7; 9 nucleotides align to TRBD1. V lost 0 bases to trimming and J lost 4 bases; unmatched junction nucleotides: 7. Per germline, CDR1 MNHEY and CDR2 SVGEGT. The CDR3 has 16 residues. The CDR3 loop reads CASSYSKWDRVYEQYF. Here the CDR3 DNA reads TGTGCCAGCAGTTACTCGAAATGGGACAGGGTGTACGAGCAGTACTTC.

A few counts support this clonotype. The rearrangement links TRBV14 to TRBJ1-1; a weak D match, TRBD1 (5 bases). Germline V gene data show CDR1 as SGHDN and CDR2 as FVKESK. With 1 base removed from V and 1 base from J, the gap between germline ends came to 10 bases. This CDR3 spans 15 amino acids. The CDR3 DNA follows: TGTGCCAGCAGCCAAGGCCGTGGGGGGAACACTGAAGCTTTCTTT. This encodes CASSQGRGGNTEAFF.

This clonotype has just a few counts. The chain is built from TRBV19 and TRBJ2-5, with TRBD1 matching 10 bases. J lost 5 bases, V lost 5 bases, and 5 bases had no gene match. The CDR3 length is 14 residues. Germline loops: CDR1 LNHDA, CDR2 SQIVND (reference sequence). The CDR3 loop reads CASSPGQGDETQYF. The CDR3 DNA sequence: TGTGCCAGTAGTCCCGGACAGGGGGATGAGACCCAGTACTTC.

J is TRBJ2-3 and V is TRBV4-1; no clear D gene. Germline assignment: CDR1 MGHRA and CDR2 YSYEKL. CDR3 size: 13 residues. Trimming took off 1 base at V and 4 bases at J, with 6 bases between the two ends. This CDR3 reads CASSQGIADTQYF. The CDR3 nucleotides are TGCGCCAGCAGCCAAGGAATCGCAGATACGCAGTATTTT.

The CDR3 DNA sequence: TGCAGCGTTGAAGGCAGGCTCGGACAGCCCCAGCATTTT. Its protein is CSVEGRLGQPQHF. The chain links TRBV29-1 to TRBJ1-5; D call uncertain. The germline gives CDR1 SQVTM, CDR2 ANQGSEA. CDR3 length equals 13 residues. V lost 1 base and J lost 7, with 11 bases in between.

The rearrangement uses TRBV20-1 and TRBJ2-3; tentative D call: TRBD1 (6 bases). The CDR3 contains 13 residues. Trimming left V 2 bases short and J 2 bases short, with 8 bases between. Germline V gene data show CDR1 as DFQATT and CDR2 as SNEGSKA (reference sequence). In DNA form, the CDR3 reads TGCAGTGCTAGATGGACAGCCACAGATACGCAGTATTTT. Its protein product is CSARWTATDTQYF.

There are a few counts of this clonotype. The rearrangement uses TRBV5-1 and TRBJ2-5, with 7 bases lining up with TRBD1. This CDR3 is 14 amino acids long. Germline V gene sequence: CDR1 SGHRS, CDR2 YFSETQ. Trimming took 4 bases from V and 3 from J; bases not matched to a gene: 6. The CDR3 nucleotides are TGCGCCAGCAGCCCCGCTACAGGGGAAGAGACCCAGTACTTC. Its protein product is CASSPATGEETQYF.

The chain is built from TRBV4-2 and TRBJ2-7, with TRBD1 identical over 9 bases. This CDR3 has 15 amino acids. Trimming took 0 bases from V and 3 from J; bases not matched to a gene: 3. CDR1 is LGHNA and CDR2 is YNFKEQ in the germline V gene. The CDR3 DNA follows: TGTGCCAGCAGCCAAGAAGGGACAGGGTACTACGAGCAGTACTTC. Amino acids: CASSQEGTGYYEQYF.

Note on this clonotype: Its ends do not fully match the called genes, so a read error is possible. V gene TRBV7-3 combines with J gene TRBJ2-1, with 9 bases identical to TRBD1. Germline values: CDR1 SGHTA, CDR2 FQGTGA. This CDR3 is 15 amino acids long. In DNA form, the CDR3 reads TGTGCCAGCAGCCTAACAGGGGGCTCCTACACTGAGCAGTTCTTC. Amino acids: CASSLTGGSYTEQFF.

This clonotype was detected a few times. The chain joins TRBV7-7 to TRBJ2-1; TRBD1 agrees at 7 bases. This CDR3 has 17 amino acids. Trimming took 5 bases from V and 4 from J; bases not matched to a gene: 14. CDR1 and CDR2 (germline): SSHAT, FNYEAQ (reference sequence). The CDR3 is CASSPNTGAVSYNEQFF. CDR3 DNA sequence: TGTGCCAGCAGCCCGAACACAGGGGCGGTTTCATACAATGAGCAGTTCTTC.